What follows describes a single T cell receptor (beta chain). As yet, its antigen is unknown. The sample originates from a study of OX40 agonist ivuxolimab in advanced cancers. Overall study: A male proportion of 82.7% was recorded, with mean age 60 years and range about 20 to 85.

Study-wide results and caveats: Several nonresponders also turned out to have low normalized T-cell clonal expansion.

Sequencing was performed with immunoSEQ multiplex PCR; in TCRdb, only in-frame clones are kept and a portion is missing. Here the sample spans tens of thousands of clones, approximately 90% being singletons. V shed 3 bases and J shed 0 bases, with 8 bases lying between them. This CDR3 is built from 14 residues. The germline V gene encodes CDR1 KGHSH and CDR2 LQKENI. The clonotype originates from an adult with an advanced solid tumor such as melanoma, head and neck, liver or kidney cancer. The sequencing here drew on CD4+ or CD8+ T cells sorted from blood, taken in a trial of the OX40 agonist ivuxolimab. The V gene is TRBV18, the J gene TRBJ1-1, with unresolved D. As DNA, the CDR3 is TGTGCCAGCTCACCCCCAAGCATGAACACTGAAGCTTTCTTT. This gives the protein CASSPPSMNTEAFF.